Listed below are T cell receptor beta chains from one sample, sequenced in a study of beta chain features in type 1 diabetes. Here immunoSEQ multiplex PCR was the method, and the copy in TCRdb shows in-frame clones only, minus some. The data contain 100,000 to 150,000 clones, approximately 10% of them singletons. Sequencing input: central memory CD4+ T cells from blood. The receptors here all came from a man aged 25 to 40 with type 1 diabetes. Both conserved end residues are part of each CDR3.

>TRBJ2-5|TRBV4-2
CASSPRREGETQYF
>TRBJ2-5|TRBV15
CATSRDIRGWTQYF
>TRBJ2-5|TRBV5-4
CASSYDRETQYF
>TRBJ2-2|TRBV5-6
CASSLETVRTGELFF
>TRBJ1-2|TRBV7-9
CASSLGGTDYGYTF
>TRBJ2-3|TRBV29-1
CSVERGGRSLTVTDTQYF
>TRBJ2-2|TRBV7-9
CASSLRQGYTGELFF
>TRBJ1-2|TRBV29-1
CSVSPGTGPIYGYTF
>TRBJ1-6|TRBV20-1
CSGVSPLHF
>TRBJ2-5|TRBV5-4
CASSPGGAKETQYF
>TRBJ1-1|TRBV6-6
CASSYFRNTEAFF
>TRBJ2-3|TRBV7-9
CASHLAGGTDTQYF
>TRBJ2-3|TRBV5-1
CASSPDTGGDTQYF
>TRBJ1-1|TRBV7-2
CASNPMGRSTEAFF
>TRBJ1-5|TRBV28
CASSSPPGKPQHF
>TRBJ1-5|TRBV2
CASSLIENQPQHF
>TRBJ1-4|TRBV9
CASSVWGDGKLFF
>TRBJ2-3|TRBV13
CASSRAGEVTQYF
>TRBJ2-5|TRBV5-1
CASSPGSPGGETQYF
>TRBJ2-1|TRBV6-5
CASSYSGSIAPGEQFF
>TRBJ2-7|TRBV4-2
CASSQGGNINEQYF
>TRBJ1-1|TRBV28
CASSPQGVGNTEAFF
>TRBJ2-3|TRBV7-2
CASSPWPGTDTQYF
>TRBJ2-2|TRBV15
CATSSGTARGGELFF
>TRBJ1-6|TRBV5-1
CASSLEGGINSPLHF
>TRBJ2-7|TRBV5-6
CASSSYGWPYEQYF
>TRBJ2-1|TRBV2
CASSETGDSYNEQFF
>TRBJ1-5|TRBV2
CASSNQGSNQPQHF
>TRBJ2-5|TRBV7-2
CASRTGETQYF
>TRBJ1-2|TRBV9
CASSVGGQGAANGYTF
>TRBJ2-3|TRBV5-6
CASSSPGQLSTDTQYF
>TRBJ2-3|TRBV9
CASSVAQGASTDTQYF
>TRBJ2-5|TRBV30
CAWSQGLEETQYF
>TRBJ2-5|TRBV7-2
CASSSSPGQGETQYF
>TRBJ1-1|TRBV29-1
CSASGTANTEAFF
>TRBJ2-3|TRBV6-5
CASGRTPSTDTQYF
>TRBJ1-1|TRBV7-2
CASSPGVFAMNTEAFF
>TRBJ1-1|TRBV11-1
CASSPNRDTEAFF
>TRBJ2-5|TRBV5-1
CASSASTGWEQYF
>TRBJ2-6|TRBV30
CAWNPRGGTNVLTF
>TRBJ1-5|TRBV28
CASSLPQVGPQHF
>TRBJ2-5|TRBV28
CASSPQGWETQYF
>TRBJ2-3|TRBV5-4
CASSSQGATDTQYF
>TRBJ1-1|TRBV28
CASSLAGTEAFF
>TRBJ2-7|TRBV4-3
CASSQDGRGGYEQYF
>TRBJ2-2|TRBV4-1
CASSQASGGANGELFF
>TRBJ1-5|TRBV6-1
CASSASSYSNQPQHF
>TRBJ2-3|TRBV10-3
CAIGEQGTDTQYF
>TRBJ2-7|TRBV5-6
CASSWDRGYEQYF
>TRBJ2-3|TRBV6-1
CASLFRELGTDTQYF
>TRBJ2-2|TRBV4-1
CASSQADRETGELFF
>TRBJ1-5|TRBV21-1
CASSKHFPGLGDHSNQPQHF
>TRBJ2-1|TRBV7-3
CASSPDYSSYNEQFF
>TRBJ1-5|TRBV19
CASSTSHRRDEAQHF
>TRBJ2-6|TRBV5-1
CASRPGTGGAGANVLTF
>TRBJ2-5|TRBV9
CASSVQGANGKETQYF
>TRBJ2-2|TRBV2
CASSGQGRTGELFF